These 28 T cell receptor beta chains were sequenced from one sample in a study of tumor and adjacent non-tumor tissue in lung cancer. This sample's RNA came from whole unsorted tissue. TCRbeta libraries were built with three rounds of nested PCR, modified from ARM-PCR. TCRdb re-derived calls from the multiplex PCR reads in MiXCR, one entry per CDR3 protein. The sample holds 70,000 to 90,000 distinct CDR3 sequences; 80% to 85% are singletons and the top ten take roughly 13%. The sequenced material came from lung tumor tissue. All receptors derive from a woman in her 50s with non-small cell lung cancer.

A word on this clonotype: Germline and junction disagree at one end, which may indicate a read error. This chain connects TRBV6-6 to TRBJ2-5; D not certain. There are 13 residues in the CDR3. CDR1 and CDR2 (germline): MNHNY, SVGAGI (reference sequence). The CDR3 loop is CANSTPTQETQYF. CDR3 sequence (DNA): TGTGCCAACAGTACCCCAACACAAGAGACCCAGTACTTC.

The chain employs TRBV28 and TRBJ1-2; TRBD1 agrees at 7 bases. The CDR3 spans 15 residues. Looked up from germline, CDR1 is MDHEN and CDR2 is SYDVKM. J was trimmed by 5 bases and V by 8 bases; bases with no gene match: 14. CDR3 sequence reads: CASSSGTANTYGYTF. In DNA form, the CDR3 reads TGTGCCAGCTCGTCCGGGACAGCCAATACATATGGCTACACCTTC.

As to this clonotype: Compared with germline, one end of the junction differs, possibly owing to a read error. The genes are TRBV6-1 and TRBJ1-5; D is unresolved. The germline V gene has CDR1 MNHNS and CDR2 SASEGT. This CDR3 has 14 residues. The CDR3 loop is CVSSEIWSNQPQHF. The CDR3 DNA reads as TGTGTCAGCAGTGAAATTTGGAGCAATCAGCCCCAGCATTTT.

CDR3 loop: CSVRGGLSNQPQHF. The CDR3, as DNA: TGCAGTGTGAGGGGCGGTTTGAGCAATCAGCCCCAGCATTTT. The rearrangement joins TRBV20-1 to TRBJ1-5, with a possible D match to TRBD1 (5 bases). The CDR3 spans 14 residues. CDR1 and CDR2 (germline): DFQATT, SNEGSKA (reference sequence). With 7 bases removed from V and 1 base from J, the gap between germline ends came to 14 bases.

On this clonotype itself: A much more abundant neighbour one base away suggests this may be a read error. V gene TRBV5-1 combines with J gene TRBJ1-1; possible D gene TRBD1, 6 bases. The CDR3 consists of 14 residues. Trimming took 1 base from V and 3 from J, leaving 10 bases between them. Germline V gene data show CDR1 as SGHRS and CDR2 as YFSETQ. In DNA form, the CDR3 reads TGCGCCAGCAGCTTGCGAGGGGGAGACACTGAAGCTTTCTTT. Its translation is CASSLRGGDTEAFF.

This clonotype was seen just once. The junction does not match germline at one end; this may be a read error. The chain recombines TRBV20-1 with TRBJ2-7, with 11 positions matching TRBD1. The CDR3 has 14 amino acids. Germline loops: CDR1 DFQATT, CDR2 SNEGSKA (reference sequence). The CDR3 loop reads CNAESGTGGYEQYF. As DNA, the CDR3 is TGCAATGCTGAGTCCGGGACAGGGGGCTACGAGCAGTACTTC.

With respect to this clonotype: A junction boundary mismatches the germline segment, possibly from a read error. This chain uses TRBV12-3 or TRBV12-4 with TRBJ1-2; possible D gene TRBD1, 5 bases. The CDR3 runs 11 residues. The DNA for the CDR3 is TGTGTCAGCAGTTTAGGGACGGGCTACACCTTC. Translated, it gives CVSSLGTGYTF.

The chain joins TRBV6-1 to TRBJ2-1, with a weak D call TRBD2 (6 bases). V was clipped by 8 bases and J by 10 bases, with 24 bases between them. CDR3 size: 15 residues. Germline loops: CDR1 MNHNS, CDR2 SASEGT. The CDR3 region has the DNA TGTGCCAGCGGGGGAGCAGGAGGGCCAGTGGGCGAGCAGTTCTTC. As protein: CASGGAGGPVGEQFF.

As for this clonotype: The conserved closing phenylalanine or tryptophan is absent in this CDR3, likely reflecting a read error. The chain uses TRBV12-3 or TRBV12-4 and TRBJ1-5; perhaps TRBD1 as D (5 bases). The CDR3 covers 14 residues. CDR3: CASSQRDVNQPQHI. The CDR3 DNA sequence: TGTGCCAGCAGTCAACGGGACGTCAATCAACCCCAGCATATT.

Regarding this clonotype: The junction does not match germline at one end; this may be a read error. The chain couples TRBV4-2 to TRBJ2-3; D is ambiguous. The CDR3 has 16 residues. Germline V lookup: CDR1 LGHNA, CDR2 YNFKEQ. CDR3 loop: CASSNDLERARDMQYF. CDR3 nucleotide sequence: TGTGCCAGCAGCAACGATCTCGAGAGAGCGAGAGATATGCAGTATTTT.

In its sample, this clonotype was seen many times. The chain joins TRBV5-4 to TRBJ1-2; 11 bases line up with TRBD1. V lost 4 bases, J lost 6 bases, and 2 bases stayed unmatched. CDR1 is SGHNT and CDR2 is YYREEE in the germline V gene (reference sequence). CDR3 length: 13 amino acids. This chain's CDR3 is CASSLDRGHGYTF. CDR3 DNA sequence: TGTGCCAGCAGCCTGGACAGGGGGCATGGCTACACCTTC. The whole variable domain, filled in from reference TRBV5-4 and TRBJ1-2, reads ETGVTQSPTHLIKTRGQQVTLRCSSQSGHNTVSWYQQALGQGPQFIFQYYREEENGRGNFPPRFSGLQFPNYSSELNVNALELDDSALYLCASSLDRGHGYTFGSGTRLTVV.

By its share, this clonotype is medium-sized. The J gene is TRBJ2-7, the V gene TRBV29-1; D is uncertain. V dropped 4 bases and J dropped 5 bases, with 6 bases sitting between them. The germline CDR1 and CDR2 sequences are SQVTM and ANQGSEA. This CDR3 contains 10 residues. DNA for the CDR3: TGCAGCGTTGTACAGCACGAGCAGTACTTC. This gives the protein CSVVQHEQYF.

To note about this clonotype: The junction differs from germline at one of its ends, possibly a read error. The CDR3 DNA follows: TGCAGCGTTGAAGGGAGAACTAACAACGAGCACTACTTC. This sequence encodes CSVEGRTNNEHYF. The J gene is TRBJ2-7, the V gene TRBV29-1, with D unresolved. Looked up from germline, CDR1 is SQVTM and CDR2 is ANQGSEA. This CDR3 is built from 13 residues.

J is TRBJ2-7 and V is TRBV29-1; 10 nucleotides line up with TRBD1. Germline V lookup: CDR1 SQVTM, CDR2 ANQGSEA. V shed 8 bases, J shed 0 bases, and the junction held 13 bases outside the gene matches. The length of the CDR3 is 16 residues. Here the CDR3 reads CSFVGTGAGDSYEQYF. In nucleotides, the CDR3 is TGCAGCTTTGTCGGGACAGGGGCCGGCGACTCCTACGAGCAGTACTTC.

This clonotype is classed as large. This chain uses TRBV5-5 with TRBJ1-1; 10 positions agree with TRBD1. The germline V gene has CDR1 SGHKS and CDR2 YYEKEE (reference sequence). V was clipped by 4 bases and J by 6 bases; unmatched bases: 6. CDR3 length equals 14 residues. The DNA for the CDR3 is TGTGCCAGCAGCGGGAGGGACAGGGGAGCTGAAGCTTTCTTT. Residues: CASSGRDRGAEAFF.

Comment on this clonotype: One junction end disagrees with the germline gene, perhaps due to a read error. The V gene is TRBV28, the J gene TRBJ2-7; no clear D. In germline, CDR1 is MDHEN, CDR2 SYDVKM. This CDR3 comprises 12 residues. This CDR3 is CASSPSSYEHYF. The CDR3 DNA follows: TGTGCCAGTAGCCCGAGCTCCTACGAGCATTACTTC.

The J gene is TRBJ2-1, the V gene TRBV29-1; D perhaps matches TRBD1 (6 bases). The CDR3 runs 12 residues. Germline V gene data show CDR1 as SQVTM and CDR2 as ANQGSEA. V was cut by 1 base and J by 12 bases, with 13 bases left in between. The CDR3 here is CSVEAEVGGQFF. The CDR3 DNA reads TGCAGCGTTGAAGCCGAGGTAGGGGGGCAGTTCTTC.

In regard to this clonotype: With a much larger clone just one base away, this may be a read error. V gene TRBV20-1 combines with J gene TRBJ2-6; unclear D gene. Germline assignment: CDR1 DFQATT and CDR2 SNEGSKA (reference sequence). The CDR3 sequence is 16 residues long. The DNA of the CDR3 is TGCGGTGCTAGAGATGGTAGGAGCGCTGGGGCCAACGTCCTGACTTTC. Translated, it gives CGARDGRSAGANVLTF.

There are a few counts of this clonotype. This may come from a read error, since a much larger clone is one base off. The V and J genes are TRBV24-1 and TRBJ2-5, with D perhaps TRBD1 or TRBD2 (6 bases each). V was pared by 10 bases and J by 4 bases, with 15 bases between. The CDR3 covers 13 residues. Germline V gene lookup returns CDR1 KGHDR and CDR2 SFDVKD. For the CDR3, the DNA is TGTGCCACGGAGGGGGGCATCGGAGAGACCCAGTACTTC. Protein sequence: CATEGGIGETQYF.

Concerning this clonotype: The junction does not match germline at one end; this may be a read error. This chain joins TRBV7-9 and TRBJ2-2; the match to TRBD2 covers 7 bases. The V gene's germline CDR1 is SEHNR and CDR2 FQNEAQ (reference sequence). This CDR3 region has 16 residues. The CDR3 nucleotides are TGTGTCAGCAGCACCGCGGGACTAAAGGTGACCCGGGAGCTGTTATTT. This gives the protein CVSSTAGLKVTRELLF.

In regard to this clonotype: At one of its ends the junction is not consistent with the germline gene, which may arise from a read error. CDR3 DNA sequence: TGCACCAGTAGCCAAGAGGACAGGGAGTTACCCCAGCATTTT. Encoded protein: CTSSQEDRELPQHF. This chain connects TRBV4-1 to TRBJ1-5, with 8 bases aligning to TRBD1. Per germline, CDR1 MGHRA and CDR2 YSYEKL. The CDR3 contains 14 residues.

Details on this clonotype: The junction does not match germline at one end; this may be a read error. The rearrangement links TRBV5-5 to TRBJ2-1; the D is unclear. The length of the CDR3 is 11 residues. Germline V gene sequence: CDR1 SGHKS, CDR2 YYEKEE (reference sequence). The CDR3 is CASSIEAEHLF. CDR3 DNA: TGTGCCAGCAGCATCGAAGCAGAGCATCTCTTC. The full variable domain, with the rest looked up from reference TRBV5-5 and TRBJ2-1, is DAGVTQSPTHLIKTRGQQVTLRCSPISGHKSVSWYQQVLGQGPQFIFQYYEKEERGRGNFPDRFSARQFPNYSSELNVNALLLGDSALYLCASSIEAEHLFGPGTRLTVL.

To note about this clonotype: Lacking the conserved final phenylalanine or tryptophan, this CDR3 likely reflects a read error. The chain joins TRBV5-4 to TRBJ2-7, with TRBD1 matching over 12 bases. Germline V CDR1 and CDR2: SGHNT, YYREEE (reference sequence). V shed 2 bases and J 6 bases; nucleotides not matched to a gene: 6. The CDR3 is 15 amino acids. The CDR3 nucleotides are TGTGCCAGCAGCTTTAGGGACAGGGGGCCCTGCGAGCAGTACCTC. Residues: CASSFRDRGPCEQYL.

This clonotype came up many times. This may be a read error: a much more frequent sequence differs by one nucleotide. CDR3 in amino acids: CVISESDLGLEAFF. In nucleotides, the CDR3 is TGTGTCATCAGTGAGTCCGACCTGGGGCTGGAGGCTTTCTTT. V and J are TRBV10-3 and TRBJ1-1, with D possibly matching TRBD1 (5 bases). Per germline, CDR1 ENHRY and CDR2 SYGVKD. The CDR3 runs 14 residues.

Concerning this clonotype itself: The germline gene is not matched at one end of the junction; a read error may be the cause. The chain carries TRBV20-1 and TRBJ2-7; 8 bases agree with TRBD1. This CDR3 comprises 13 residues. CDR1 DFQATT and CDR2 SNEGSKA come from the germline V gene (reference sequence). CDR3 nucleotide sequence: TGTAGTGCTGCAAGGACAGGGACCCACGAGCAGTACTTC. Its protein product is CSAARTGTHEQYF.

This clonotype was detected ten times or more. V and J are TRBV24-1 and TRBJ2-2, with 8 bases fitting TRBD1. The junction had 3 bases not matched to a gene; V was cut back by 8 bases and J by 5 bases. In germline, CDR1 is KGHDR, CDR2 SFDVKD. The CDR3 extends over 13 amino acids. The CDR3 loop is CATTDRVTGELFF. In DNA, the CDR3 is TGTGCCACCACGGACAGGGTAACCGGGGAGCTGTTTTTT.

Notes on this clonotype: A read error may produce the germline difference seen at one junction end. The V and J genes are TRBV6-5 and TRBJ1-2, with D perhaps TRBD1 (5 bases). The CDR3 is made up of 15 amino acids. Germline-derived CDR1 and CDR2 are MNHEY and SVGAGI. The CDR3 spells CTSSRGTFQDHSYAF. CDR3 nucleotides: TGTACCAGTAGCCGGGGGACCTTCCAGGACCATAGCTACGCCTTC.

The V call is TRBV11-3, the J call TRBJ2-5; D may be TRBD2 (6 bases). Trimming shortened V by 5 bases and J by 1 base, and 11 bases separated the two germline ends. In germline, CDR1 is SGHNT, CDR2 YENEEA. The CDR3 covers 14 residues. CDR3 coding DNA: TGTGCCAGCAGCCCAGACGGGAGCCAAGAGACCCAGTACTTC. Translated, it gives CASSPDGSQETQYF.